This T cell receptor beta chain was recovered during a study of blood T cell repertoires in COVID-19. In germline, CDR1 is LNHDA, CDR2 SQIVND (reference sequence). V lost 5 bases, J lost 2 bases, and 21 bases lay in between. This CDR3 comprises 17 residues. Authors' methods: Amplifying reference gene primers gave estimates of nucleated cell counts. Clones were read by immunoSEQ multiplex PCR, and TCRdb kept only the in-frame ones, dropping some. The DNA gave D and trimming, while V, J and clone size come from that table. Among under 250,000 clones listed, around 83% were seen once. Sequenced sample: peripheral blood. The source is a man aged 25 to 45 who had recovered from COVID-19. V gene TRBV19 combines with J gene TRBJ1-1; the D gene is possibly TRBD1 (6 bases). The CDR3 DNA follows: TGTGCCAGTAGTCTGCGGGGGGGATGGGACACAAACACTGAAGCTTTCTTT. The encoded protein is CASSLRGGWDTNTEAFF.